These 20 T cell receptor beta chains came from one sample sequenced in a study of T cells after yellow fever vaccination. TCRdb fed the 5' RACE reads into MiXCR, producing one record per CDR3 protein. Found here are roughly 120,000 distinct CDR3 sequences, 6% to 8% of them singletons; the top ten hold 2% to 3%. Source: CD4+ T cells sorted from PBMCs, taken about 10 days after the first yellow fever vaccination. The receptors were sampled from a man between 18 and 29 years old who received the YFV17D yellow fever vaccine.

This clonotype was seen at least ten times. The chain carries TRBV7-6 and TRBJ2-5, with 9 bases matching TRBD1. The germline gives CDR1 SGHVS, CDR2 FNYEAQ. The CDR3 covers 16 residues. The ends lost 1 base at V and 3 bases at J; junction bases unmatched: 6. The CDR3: CASSLDPGQGKETQYF. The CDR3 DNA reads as TGTGCCAGCAGCTTAGACCCGGGACAGGGAAAAGAGACCCAGTACTTC.

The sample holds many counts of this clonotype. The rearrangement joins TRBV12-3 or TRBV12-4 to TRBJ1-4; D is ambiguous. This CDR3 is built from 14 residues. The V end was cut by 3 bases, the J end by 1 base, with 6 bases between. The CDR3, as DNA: TGTGCCAGCAGTTTTAGGTTAACTAATGAAAAACTGTTTTTT. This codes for CASSFRLTNEKLFF.

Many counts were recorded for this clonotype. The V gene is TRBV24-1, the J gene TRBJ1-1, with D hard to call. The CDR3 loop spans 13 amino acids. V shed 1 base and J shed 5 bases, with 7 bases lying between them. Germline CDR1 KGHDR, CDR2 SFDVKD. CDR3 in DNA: TGTGCCACCAGTGATTTTTCGGGGACTGAAGCTTTCTTT. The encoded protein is CATSDFSGTEAFF.

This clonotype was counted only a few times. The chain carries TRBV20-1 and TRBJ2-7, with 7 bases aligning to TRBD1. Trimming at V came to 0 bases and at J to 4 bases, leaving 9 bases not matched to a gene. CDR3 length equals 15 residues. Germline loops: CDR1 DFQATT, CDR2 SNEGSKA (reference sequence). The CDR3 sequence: CSARDPGTEKYEQYF. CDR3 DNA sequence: TGCAGTGCTAGAGATCCGGGGACAGAAAAATACGAGCAGTACTTC.

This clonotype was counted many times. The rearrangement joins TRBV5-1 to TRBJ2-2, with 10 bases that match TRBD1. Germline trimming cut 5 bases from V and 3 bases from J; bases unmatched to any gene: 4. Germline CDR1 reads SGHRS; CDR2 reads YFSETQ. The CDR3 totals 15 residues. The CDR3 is CASRVGTGDTGELFF. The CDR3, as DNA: TGCGCCAGCAGAGTGGGGACAGGGGACACCGGGGAGCTGTTTTTT.

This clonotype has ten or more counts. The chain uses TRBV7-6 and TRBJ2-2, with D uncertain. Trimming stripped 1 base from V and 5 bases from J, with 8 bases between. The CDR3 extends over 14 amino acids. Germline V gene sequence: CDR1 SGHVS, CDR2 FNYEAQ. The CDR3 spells CASSLEEWTGELFF. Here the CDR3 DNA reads TGTGCCAGCAGCTTAGAGGAGTGGACCGGGGAGCTGTTTTTT.

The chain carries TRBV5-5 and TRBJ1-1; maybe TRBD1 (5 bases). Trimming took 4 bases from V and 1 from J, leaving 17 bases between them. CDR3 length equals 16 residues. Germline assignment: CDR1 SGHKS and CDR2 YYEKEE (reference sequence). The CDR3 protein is CASSLREGSRNTEAFF. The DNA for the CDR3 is TGTGCCAGCAGCCTGAGGGAGGGGAGTAGGAACACTGAAGCTTTCTTT.

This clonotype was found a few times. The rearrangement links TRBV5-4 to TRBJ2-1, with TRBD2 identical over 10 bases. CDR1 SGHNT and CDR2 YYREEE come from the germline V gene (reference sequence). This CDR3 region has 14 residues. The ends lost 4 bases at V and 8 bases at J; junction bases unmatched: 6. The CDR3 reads CASSPKGTSDEQFF. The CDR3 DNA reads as TGTGCCAGCAGCCCTAAAGGGACTAGCGATGAGCAGTTCTTC.

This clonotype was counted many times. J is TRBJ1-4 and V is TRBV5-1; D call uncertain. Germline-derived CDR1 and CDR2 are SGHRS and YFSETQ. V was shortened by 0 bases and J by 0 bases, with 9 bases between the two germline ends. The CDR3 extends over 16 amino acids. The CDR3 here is CASSLESVATNEKLFF. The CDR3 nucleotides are TGCGCCAGCAGCTTGGAGAGCGTAGCAACTAATGAAAAACTGTTTTTT.

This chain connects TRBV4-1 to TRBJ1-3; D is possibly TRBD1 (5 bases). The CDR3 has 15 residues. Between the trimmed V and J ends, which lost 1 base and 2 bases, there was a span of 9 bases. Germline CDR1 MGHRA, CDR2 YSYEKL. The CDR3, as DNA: TGCGCCAGCAGCCAAGGGCCAGGGACTGGAAACACCATATATTTT. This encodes CASSQGPGTGNTIYF.

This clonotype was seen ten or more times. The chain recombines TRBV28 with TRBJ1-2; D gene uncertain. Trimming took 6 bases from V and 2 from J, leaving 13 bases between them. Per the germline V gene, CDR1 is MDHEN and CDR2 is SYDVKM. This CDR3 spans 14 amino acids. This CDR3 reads CASRRMGVNYGYTF. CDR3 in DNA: TGTGCCAGCAGAAGAATGGGAGTAAACTATGGCTACACCTTC.

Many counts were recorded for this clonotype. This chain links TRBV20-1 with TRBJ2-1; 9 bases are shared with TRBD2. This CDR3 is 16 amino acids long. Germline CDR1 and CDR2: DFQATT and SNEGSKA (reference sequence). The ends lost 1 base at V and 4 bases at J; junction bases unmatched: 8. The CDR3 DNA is TGCAGTGCTAGAGTCTTTAGCGGGGGTCTTTACAATGAGCAGTTCTTC. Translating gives CSARVFSGGLYNEQFF.

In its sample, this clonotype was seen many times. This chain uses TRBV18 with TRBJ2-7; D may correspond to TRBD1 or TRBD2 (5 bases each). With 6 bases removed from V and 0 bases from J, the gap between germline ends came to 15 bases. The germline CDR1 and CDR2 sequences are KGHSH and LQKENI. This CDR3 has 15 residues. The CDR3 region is CASSRAPGSSYEQYV. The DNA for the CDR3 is TGTGCCAGCTCCCGGGCCCCAGGGAGCTCCTACGAGCAGTACGTC.

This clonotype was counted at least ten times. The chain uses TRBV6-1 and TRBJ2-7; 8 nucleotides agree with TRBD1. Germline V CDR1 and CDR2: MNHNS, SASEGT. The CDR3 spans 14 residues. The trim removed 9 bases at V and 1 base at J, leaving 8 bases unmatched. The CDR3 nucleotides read TGTGCCAGTTCAGACAGGGGTGTTTCCTACGAGCAGTACTTC. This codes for CASSDRGVSYEQYF.

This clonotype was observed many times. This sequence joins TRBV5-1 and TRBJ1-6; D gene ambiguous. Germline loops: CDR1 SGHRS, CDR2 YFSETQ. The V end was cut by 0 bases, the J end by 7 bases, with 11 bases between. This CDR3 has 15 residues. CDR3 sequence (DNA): TGCGCCAGCAGCTTGGCCCCAGGCCACAATTCACCCCTCCACTTT. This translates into CASSLAPGHNSPLHF.

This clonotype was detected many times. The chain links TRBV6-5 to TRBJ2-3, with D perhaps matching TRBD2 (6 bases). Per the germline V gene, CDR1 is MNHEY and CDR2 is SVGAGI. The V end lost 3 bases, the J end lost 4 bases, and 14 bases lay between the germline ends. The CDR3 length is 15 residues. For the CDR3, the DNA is TGTGCCAGCAGTTATCTTGCGGGGAGCGCAGATACGCAGTATTTT. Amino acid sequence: CASSYLAGSADTQYF.

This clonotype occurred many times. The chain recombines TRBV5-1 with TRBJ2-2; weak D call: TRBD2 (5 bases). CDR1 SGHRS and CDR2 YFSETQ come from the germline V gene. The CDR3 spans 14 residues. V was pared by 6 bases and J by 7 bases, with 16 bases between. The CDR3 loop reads CASKLEGVSGELFF. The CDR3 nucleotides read TGCGCCAGCAAGCTCGAGGGTGTCAGCGGGGAGCTGTTTTTT.

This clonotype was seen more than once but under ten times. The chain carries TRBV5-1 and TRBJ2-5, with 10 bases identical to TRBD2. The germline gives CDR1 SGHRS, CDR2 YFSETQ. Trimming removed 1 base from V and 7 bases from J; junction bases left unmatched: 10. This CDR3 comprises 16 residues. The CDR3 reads CASSLRTSGSGGTQYF. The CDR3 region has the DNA TGCGCCAGCAGCTTGCGGACTAGCGGCTCGGGGGGGACCCAGTACTTC.

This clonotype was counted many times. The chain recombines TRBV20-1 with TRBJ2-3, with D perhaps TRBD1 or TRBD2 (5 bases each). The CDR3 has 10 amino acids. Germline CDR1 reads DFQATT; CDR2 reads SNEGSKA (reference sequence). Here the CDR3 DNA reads TGCAGGGGGACGTCAGATACGCAGTATTTT. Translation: CRGTSDTQYF.

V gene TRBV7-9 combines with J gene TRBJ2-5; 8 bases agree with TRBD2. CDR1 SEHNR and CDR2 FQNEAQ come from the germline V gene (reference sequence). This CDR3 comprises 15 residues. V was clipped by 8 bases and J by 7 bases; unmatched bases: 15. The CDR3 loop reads CASLTGGAESRTQYF. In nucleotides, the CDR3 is TGTGCCAGCCTCACCGGGGGGGCCGAATCGAGGACCCAGTACTTC.